This T cell receptor beta chain comes out of a study of T cells in Graves' hyperthyroidism and ophthalmopathy. The CDR3 loop spans 11 amino acids. Germline CDR1 and CDR2: SGHRS and YFSETQ. V was pared by 4 bases and J by 8 bases, with 9 bases between. The TCR beta CDR3 regions underwent amplification using RNA transcripts as the source. The HTBI primer set was used in a first-round RT-PCR of the TCR CDR3. TCRdb re-derived calls from the multiplex PCR reads in MiXCR, one entry per CDR3 protein. Among about 590,000 distinct CDR3 sequences listed, 12% to 15% were seen once. In this sample, this clonotype turned up many times. The target antigen is unknown. General observations from the study: Blood samples included most of the expanded thyroid clonotypes exceeding 0.001. Onset of ophthalmopathy came a median roughly 6.5 months after the model predicted it.

The sequence derives from a young woman with Graves' ophthalmopathy. The J gene is TRBJ1-2, the V gene TRBV5-1; no reliable D call. The sample taken for sequencing was blood. The CDR3 nucleotides are TGCGCCAGCAGCCGTAAGAAGGGCTACACCTTC. This codes for CASSRKKGYTF. Full variable domain (remainder filled in from reference TRBV5-1 and TRBJ1-2): KAGVTQTPRYLIKTRGQQVTLSCSPISGHRSVSWYQQTPGQGLQFLFEYFSETQRNKGNFPGRFSGRQFSNSRSEMNVSTLELGDSALYLCASSRKKGYTFGSGTRLTVV.